This record concerns one T cell receptor beta chain sequence. The target antigen is unknown. The data were obtained in a study of long-term antiretroviral therapy in people with HIV. Overall study results and limits: Repertoires with HIV possessed tighter CDR3 length spans than those of controls.

Investigators performed immunoSEQ version v3.0 at survey level. Sequencing of each sample targeted roughly 35,000-55,000 T-cell genomes. The method was immunoSEQ multiplex PCR; TCRdb's version includes in-frame clones alone and lacks a portion of them. The table lists tens of thousands of clones, around 80% of them singletons. The germline CDR1 and CDR2 sequences are SGHNT and YYREEE (reference sequence). The CDR3 runs 16 residues. The V end was cut by 4 bases, the J end by 6 bases, with 17 bases between. The study used samples holding about 1-10 million cryopreserved PBMC before DNA extraction. This sequence joins TRBV5-4 and TRBJ1-6; TRBD1 might be the D (5 bases). The sequencing used unsorted PBMCs, collected 3 years after starting antiretroviral therapy. The sequence was collected from a man aged 45-65 years with HIV. Written as DNA, the CDR3 is TGTGCCAGCAGCCACGAACCGGGACGGGTTAATTCACCCCTCCACTTT. Its protein is CASSHEPGRVNSPLHF.